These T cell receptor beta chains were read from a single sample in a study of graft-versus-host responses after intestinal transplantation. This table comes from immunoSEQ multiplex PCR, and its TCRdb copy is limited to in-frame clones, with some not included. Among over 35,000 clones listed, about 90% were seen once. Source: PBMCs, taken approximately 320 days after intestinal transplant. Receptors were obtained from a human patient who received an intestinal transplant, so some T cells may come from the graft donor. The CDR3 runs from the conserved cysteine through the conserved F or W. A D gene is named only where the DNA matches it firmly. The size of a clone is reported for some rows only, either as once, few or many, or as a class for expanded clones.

CASSHGAGAFF | TGTGCCAGCAGCCACGGCGCGGGGGCTTTCTTT | TRBV4-2 | NA | NA | TRBJ1-1
CASKWRTLNTEAFF | TGTGCCAGCAAGTGGAGGACCCTGAACACTGAAGCTTTCTTT | TRBV6-1 | NA | NA | TRBJ1-1
CASSLGSHIQLNEQFF | TGCGCCAGCAGCTTGGGGTCCCACATCCAATTGAATGAGCAGTTCTTC | TRBV5-1 | NA | NA | TRBJ2-1
CASSLQGTYNEQFF | TGTGCCAGCAGCTTACAGGGTACCTACAATGAGCAGTTCTTC | TRBV7-3 | NA | NA | TRBJ2-1
CASSEGRGADTQYF | TGTGCCAGCAGTGAAGGGAGAGGGGCAGATACGCAGTATTTT | TRBV2 | NA | NA | TRBJ2-3
CASSLDRGSTDTQYF | TGTGCCAGCAGCTTAGATCGCGGCAGCACAGATACGCAGTATTTT | TRBV11-2 | NA | NA | TRBJ2-3
CASSLLLEQFF | TGTGCCAGCAGTTTACTCCTTGAGCAGTTCTTC | TRBV28 | NA | NA | TRBJ2-1
CASSQGQVGPYEQYF | TGTGCCAGCAGCCAAGGACAAGTAGGCCCGTACGAGCAGTACTTC | TRBV6-6 | NA | NA | TRBJ2-7
CASSLVGGLSSYEQYF | TGTGCCAGCAGCTTAGTGGGGGGCCTAAGCTCCTACGAGCAGTACTTC | TRBV7-9 | NA | NA | TRBJ2-7
CASSVRAGGYEQYF | TGTGCCAGCAGCGTCAGGGCAGGGGGGTACGAGCAGTACTTC | TRBV5-5 | NA | NA | TRBJ2-7
CASSVGALDLEKPFF | TGTGCCAGCAGTGTTGGGGCCCTAGACCTTGAAAAACCGTTTTTT | TRBV2 | NA | NA | TRBJ1-4
CASSLLSRLAGVGDTQYF | TGTGCCAGCAGCTTATTATCGCGGCTAGCGGGAGTGGGAGATACGCAGTATTTT | TRBV7-9 | once | TRBD2 | TRBJ2-3
CASPNTGTGGTEAFF | TGTGCAAGTCCCAATACCGGGACAGGGGGCACTGAAGCTTTCTTT | TRBV12-2 | NA | NA | TRBJ1-1
CASSLARNEQFF | TGTGCCAGCAGCTTAGCTAGGAATGAGCAGTTCTTC | TRBV13 | NA | NA | TRBJ2-1
CASSSLTRTDTQYF | TGCGCCAGCAGCTCCCTGACTCGCACGGATACGCAGTATTTT | TRBV5-1 | NA | NA | TRBJ2-3
CASSKAAHSSYEQYF | TGTGCCAGCAGCAAAGCGGCACACAGCTCCTACGAGCAGTACTTC | TRBV21-1 | NA | NA | TRBJ2-7
CASSLWGRSNQPQHF | TGTGCCAGCAGCTTATGGGGGCGAAGCAATCAGCCCCAGCATTTT | TRBV7-2 | NA | NA | TRBJ1-5
CASSLDGGGKTQYF | TGCGCCAGCAGCTTGGACGGGGGGGGCAAGACCCAGTACTTC | TRBV5-1 | NA | TRBD2 | TRBJ2-5
CASSETGGNTGELFF | TGTGCCAGCAGTGAGACAGGGGGCAACACCGGGGAGCTGTTTTTT | TRBV2 | few | TRBD1 | TRBJ2-2
CASSLTGGDTEAFF | TGTGCCAGCAGTTTGACAGGCGGGGACACTGAAGCTTTCTTT | TRBV2 | few | NA | TRBJ1-1
CASSSTGGMNTEAFF | TGTGCCAGCAGTTCGACAGGGGGGATGAACACTGAAGCTTTCTTT | TRBV7-9 | once | TRBD1 | TRBJ1-1
CASSSFTRGETQYF | TGTGCCAGCAGTTCATTTACTAGGGGAGAGACCCAGTACTTC | TRBV6-5 | NA | NA | TRBJ2-5
CASSPMDRGYYNEQFF | TGTGCCAGCAGCCCAATGGACAGGGGATATTACAATGAGCAGTTCTTC | TRBV13 | NA | TRBD1 | TRBJ2-1
CASTLEGPEQYF | TGTGCCAGCACCCTCGAAGGCCCCGAGCAGTACTTC | TRBV6-5 | NA | NA | TRBJ2-7
CASNPEQYF | TGTGCCAGCAATCCCGAGCAGTACTTC | TRBV28 | NA | NA | TRBJ2-7
CASSFGQGGYTF | TGTGCCAGCAGCTTCGGACAGGGTGGCTACACCTTC | TRBV7-2 | NA | TRBD1 | TRBJ1-2
CASSSPGGRSYNEQFF | TGTGCCAGCAGTTCGCCGGGAGGGAGGTCCTACAATGAGCAGTTCTTC | TRBV6-5 | NA | TRBD2 | TRBJ2-1
CASGRQETGGLFF | TGTGCCAGCGGCCGACAGGAAACCGGGGGGCTGTTTTTT | TRBV11-1 | once | NA | TRBJ2-2
CASSFLPQPGTGGVEQYF | TGCGCCAGCAGCTTCCTACCGCAGCCCGGGACAGGGGGCGTCGAGCAGTACTTC | TRBV5-1 | NA | TRBD1 | TRBJ2-7
CASSLITLGGGYTF | TGTGCCAGCAGCCTAATCACCTTGGGGGGTGGCTACACCTTC | TRBV28 | NA | NA | TRBJ1-2
CASSYSILAGVNEQFF | TGTGCCAGCAGTTACTCGATCTTGGCAGGAGTCAATGAGCAGTTCTTC | TRBV6-5 | NA | NA | TRBJ2-1
CATSRQGATGELFF | TGTGCCACCAGTCGACAGGGGGCCACCGGGGAGCTGTTTTTT | TRBV2 | NA | TRBD1 | TRBJ2-2
CASTPPVGNQPQHF | TGTGCCAGCACCCCCCCAGTGGGCAATCAGCCCCAGCATTTT | TRBV28 | NA | NA | TRBJ1-5
CASSGEYEQYF | TGTGCCAGCAGTGGGGAGTACGAGCAGTACTTC | TRBV2 | once | NA | TRBJ2-7
CASSLGSSHGDTQYF | TGCGCCAGCAGCTTGGGGTCAAGCCACGGAGATACGCAGTATTTT | TRBV5-1 | NA | NA | TRBJ2-3
CASPEGVTDTQYF | TGCGCCAGCCCCGAGGGGGTCACAGATACGCAGTATTTT | TRBV10-1 | NA | NA | TRBJ2-3
CASSVNLLANNEQFF | TGTGCCAGCAGCGTAAACCTACTAGCGAACAATGAGCAGTTCTTC | TRBV9 | NA | TRBD2 | TRBJ2-1
CASRPTRGRNTEAFF | TGTGCCAGCAGACCGACTCGAGGACGGAACACTGAAGCTTTCTTT | TRBV6-6 | NA | NA | TRBJ1-1
CASSLDRGSTDTQYF | TGTGCCAGCAGCTTGGACAGGGGTAGCACAGATACGCAGTATTTT | TRBV5-4 | once | TRBD1 | TRBJ2-3
CASSLAQEPGELFF | TGTGCTAGCAGCTTAGCGCAAGAACCCGGGGAGCTGTTTTTT | TRBV7-7 | NA | NA | TRBJ2-2